The 12 T cell receptor beta chains in this list originate from one sample, sequenced in a study of regulatory T cells in long-lasting Graves disease. TCR beta libraries were built with iRepertoire HTBI primers and Arm-PCR of CDR3 regions. One entry per CDR3 protein, called by TCRdb with MiXCR from the multiplex PCR reads. The sample holds roughly 450,000 distinct CDR3 sequences, roughly 20% seen once. Regarding time point: persistent/refractory GD, antithyroid drugs over 5 years with positive TRAb. RNA isolated from PBMCs was used to make the TCR library. The input for sequencing was peripheral blood mononuclear cells (PBMCs), taken when the disease was refractory, from a patient treated with antithyroid drugs. These receptors came from a female donor with Graves disease.

The chain links TRBV4-3 to TRBJ1-4; the D gene is possibly TRBD1 (5 bases). The CDR3 is made up of 16 amino acids. Trimming took 0 bases from V and 4 from J, leaving 12 bases between them. Germline-derived CDR1 and CDR2 are LGHNA and YSLEER. The CDR3 reads CASSQDQGAYNEKLFF. The CDR3 DNA reads TGCGCCAGCAGCCAAGATCAAGGGGCGTATAATGAAAAACTGTTTTTT.

The V call is TRBV5-1, the J call TRBJ1-1; D may be TRBD1 (5 bases). V was trimmed by 0 bases and J by 11 bases, leaving 11 bases between them. The CDR3 has 12 residues. Germline V gene lookup returns CDR1 SGHRS and CDR2 YFSETQ. The CDR3 is CASSLAGTGAFF. The CDR3 nucleotides read TGCGCCAGCAGCTTGGCGGGGACGGGGGCTTTCTTT.

This clonotype was detected only a few times. The chain combines TRBV9 with TRBJ1-2; a possible D gene is TRBD1 (5 bases). This CDR3 spans 14 amino acids. Germline CDR1 is SGDLS and CDR2 is YYNGEE. V lost 3 bases, J lost 6 bases, and 15 bases lay in between. CDR3 coding DNA: TGTGCCAGCAGCGAGGACGGGGGATTTAATGGCTACACCTTC. This translates into CASSEDGGFNGYTF.

This clonotype was detected ten times or more. This chain uses TRBV28 with TRBJ2-7; 11 bases match TRBD1. Germline V lookup: CDR1 MDHEN, CDR2 SYDVKM. The J segment lost 0 bases and the V segment lost 5 bases, leaving 3 bases of the junction unmatched. The CDR3 extends over 15 amino acids. The DNA for the CDR3 is TGTGCCAGCAGTGAGGGACAGGGGGGCTCCTACGAGCAGTACTTC. It yields the protein CASSEGQGGSYEQYF.

This clonotype came up a few times. The V and J genes are TRBV7-8 and TRBJ2-7; D unclear. The V and J ends lost 8 bases and 2 bases respectively, with 13 bases between them. Germline V lookup: CDR1 SGHVS, CDR2 FQNEAQ. The CDR3 consists of 13 residues. The DNA for the CDR3 is TGTGCCAGCTTTCCCCCGAATACCTACGAGCAGTACTTC. It translates to CASFPPNTYEQYF.

This clonotype was recorded many times. The chain carries TRBV6-5 and TRBJ1-2; D not resolved. Trimming took off 2 bases at V and 0 bases at J, with 10 bases between the two ends. Germline V gene data show CDR1 as MNHEY and CDR2 as SVGAGI. This CDR3 has 15 amino acids. CDR3 nucleotides: TGTGCCAGCAGTTACGGTATGACATCTAACTATGGCTACACCTTC. This sequence encodes CASSYGMTSNYGYTF.

This clonotype appeared a few times. This chain joins TRBV6-2 or TRBV6-3 and TRBJ2-7, with unresolved D. Per germline, CDR1 MNHEY and CDR2 SVGEGT. The V and J ends lost 2 bases and 5 bases respectively, with 13 bases between them. The CDR3 contains 14 residues. The CDR3 DNA reads as TGTGCCAGCAGTTACGGGATCACGAAACACGAGCAGTACTTC. Amino acids: CASSYGITKHEQYF.

The V gene is TRBV5-5, the J gene TRBJ2-7; D is uncertain. The CDR3 runs 17 residues. Germline CDR1 SGHKS, CDR2 YYEKEE (reference sequence). Trimming stripped 0 bases from V and 3 bases from J, with 19 bases between. The CDR3 DNA sequence: TGTGCCAGCAGCTTGGGGTCCAGCTTGTCGGGTCACTACGAGCAGTACTTC. It codes for CASSLGSSLSGHYEQYF.

This clonotype was picked up many times. The genes are TRBV28 and TRBJ2-7; D ambiguous. Germline V gene lookup returns CDR1 MDHEN and CDR2 SYDVKM. The germline V and J ends were trimmed by 5 bases and 4 bases, with 15 bases remaining between them. The CDR3 totals 14 residues. CDR3 residues: CASSALGFKYEQYF. The CDR3 nucleotides are TGTGCCAGCAGTGCCCTGGGGTTCAAGTACGAGCAGTACTTC.

This clonotype showed up many times. J is TRBJ1-5 and V is TRBV11-2, with D perhaps matching TRBD1 (6 bases). Trimming stripped 3 bases from V and 7 bases from J, with 13 bases between. Germline V lookup: CDR1 SGHAT, CDR2 FQNNGV. The CDR3 consists of 14 residues. This CDR3 reads CASSLGGPRQPQHF. The DNA of the CDR3 is TGTGCCAGCAGCTTGGGGGGCCCCAGGCAGCCCCAGCATTTT. Supplemented by reference TRBV11-2 and TRBJ1-5, the full variable domain reads EAGVAQSPRYKIIEKRQSVAFWCNPISGHATLYWYQQILGQGPKLLIQFQNNGVVDDSQLPKDRFSAERLKGVDSTLKIQPAKLEDSAVYLCASSLGGPRQPQHFGDGTRLSIL.

This clonotype was seen many times. The rearrangement joins TRBV6-1 to TRBJ1-1, with 12 bases lining up with TRBD1. The ends lost 6 bases at V and 5 bases at J; junction bases unmatched: 16. This CDR3 has 18 residues. Germline V gene lookup returns CDR1 MNHNS and CDR2 SASEGT. The CDR3 nucleotides read TGTGCCAGCAGCACCGCCATCCGGGACAGGGGGCGCAGGACTGAAGCTTTCTTT. This gives the protein CASSTAIRDRGRRTEAFF.

This clonotype appeared many times. DNA for the CDR3: TGTGCCAGCAGCACGACATGGAGCTCTGGAAACACCATATATTTT. Residues: CASSTTWSSGNTIYF. This chain joins TRBV7-2 and TRBJ1-3; D uncertain. CDR3 length equals 15 residues. V lost 5 bases and J 0 bases, leaving 11 bases between the germline ends. Germline V gives CDR1 SGHTA, CDR2 FQGNSA.